The rows below give T cell receptor beta chains drawn from one sample of a study of liver allograft versus peripheral blood T cells. TCRdb re-called the reads through MiXCR, storing one row per CDR3 protein. The profile shows fewer than 9,500 distinct CDR3 sequences, around 15% of them singletons. All receptors derive from a human patient who had a liver transplant. A share of the T cells may be of graft donor origin. CDR3s include the opening cysteine and the closing phenylalanine or tryptophan. D genes are given only for firm matches. The size entry is marked missing in some rows and otherwise reads once, few, many or a size class.

d_gene,abundance,j_gene,v_gene,CDR3aa,CDR3nt
TRBD2,few,TRBJ2-3,TRBV14,CASSQENKRGGSQLADTQYF,TGTGCCAGCAGCCAAGAGAATAAGCGGGGGGGAAGTCAACTAGCAGATACGCAGTATTTT
TRBD1,medium-sized,TRBJ2-2,TRBV6-5,CASSPPGRGSNGELFF,TGTGCCAGCAGCCCGCCTGGCAGGGGGAGTAACGGGGAGCTGTTTTTT
-,medium-sized,TRBJ1-2,TRBV19,CASLSVQGIYGYTF,TGTGCCAGTCTCTCCGTGCAGGGAATTTATGGCTACACCTTC
TRBD1,medium-sized,TRBJ1-2,TRBV6-5,CASWDTGGSGYTF,TGTGCCAGCTGGGACACAGGGGGCAGCGGCTACACCTTC
-,-,TRBJ2-1,TRBV20-1,CSARYNEQFF,TGCAGTGCTAGGTACAATGAGCAGTTCTTC
-,few,TRBJ1-2,TRBV3-1,CASSSESGDTNYGYTF,TGTGCCAGCAGCTCCGAATCGGGGGACACCAACTATGGCTACACCTTC
-,many,TRBJ1-1,TRBV6-2/TRBV6-3,CASRAGHYEAFF,TGTGCCAGCAGAGCAGGGCACTATGAAGCTTTCTTT
-,medium-sized,TRBJ1-2,TRBV20-1,CSATDTIYGYTF,TGCAGTGCAACCGACACCATCTATGGCTACACCTTC
-,medium-sized,TRBJ1-2,TRBV6-5,CASSYSGAGYTF,TGTGCCAGCAGTTACTCGGGGGCTGGCTACACCTTC
-,medium-sized,TRBJ1-2,TRBV6-6,CASSYSARVDYGYTF,TGTGCCAGCAGTTACTCGGCCAGGGTGGACTATGGCTACACCTTC
-,-,TRBJ1-2,TRBV7-9,CASSLEFRDYTF,TGTGCCAGCAGCTTAGAGTTCAGGGACTACACCTTC
-,medium-sized,TRBJ2-3,TRBV18,CASSPGASTDTQYF,TGTGCCAGCTCACCTGGCGCTAGCACAGATACGCAGTATTTT
TRBD1,medium-sized,TRBJ1-2,TRBV19,CASSEGQGVYGYTF,TGTGCCAGTAGTGAGGGACAGGGAGTCTATGGCTACACCTTC
-,many,TRBJ2-2,TRBV11-1,CASSPRTTGELFF,TGTGCCAGCAGCCCCCGGACAACCGGGGAGCTGTTTTTT
-,-,TRBJ2-2,TRBV7-9,CASSPRGSGNTGELFF,TGTGCCAGCAGCCCGAGGGGGTCTGGAAACACCGGGGAGCTGTTTTTT
-,-,TRBJ1-1,TRBV2,CASSEAEWGTEAFF,TGTGCCAGCAGTGAAGCGGAGTGGGGGACTGAAGCTTTCTTT
-,medium-sized,TRBJ1-2,TRBV6-5,CASSYRRVNYGYTF,TGTGCCAGCAGTTACAGAAGGGTTAACTATGGCTACACCTTC
TRBD2,many,TRBJ2-3,TRBV18,CASSPLRGGASDTQYF,TGTGCCAGCTCCCCCCTACGCGGGGGGGCTTCAGATACGCAGTATTTT
TRBD1,medium-sized,TRBJ1-5,TRBV18,CASTQGGNQPQHF,TGTGCCAGCACACAGGGGGGCAATCAGCCCCAGCATTTT
-,few,TRBJ2-7,TRBV6-5,CASSYSGAFSSYEQYF,TGTGCCAGCAGTTACTCCGGGGCTTTCAGCTCCTACGAGCAGTACTTC
TRBD1,medium-sized,TRBJ1-1,TRBV10-3,CAIAKGTGGYTEAFF,TGTGCCATCGCAAAGGGGACAGGGGGCTACACTGAAGCTTTCTTT
TRBD1,few,TRBJ1-2,TRBV7-3,CASSSGQGAFGYTF,TGTGCCAGCAGCTCCGGACAGGGGGCTTTTGGCTACACCTTC
-,-,TRBJ1-4,TRBV7-9,CASSQPRRSEKLFF,TGTGCCAGCAGCCAACCCCGACGGAGTGAAAAACTGTTTTTT
TRBD1,medium-sized,TRBJ1-2,TRBV6-2/TRBV6-3,CASSPWDRGFDYGYTF,TGTGCCAGCAGTCCGTGGGACAGGGGGTTCGACTATGGCTACACCTTC
-,-,TRBJ1-1,TRBV12-5,CASGLVLARETEAFF,TGTGCTAGTGGTTTGGTACTAGCCAGGGAAACTGAAGCTTTCTTT
TRBD2,many,TRBJ2-3,TRBV7-2,CASSFPSGDWGDTQYF,TGTGCCAGCAGCTTCCCTAGCGGGGATTGGGGAGATACGCAGTATTTT
TRBD1,medium-sized,TRBJ1-2,TRBV15,CATSRGGTGLFGYTF,TGTGCCACCAGCAGGGGGGGGACAGGGTTATTTGGCTACACCTTC
TRBD1,-,TRBJ1-1,TRBV20-1,CSAGQGLLNTEAFF,TGCAGTGCTGGACAGGGACTACTGAACACTGAAGCTTTCTTT